This section outlines one TCR beta chain sequence together with its context. Patients were adults with ileal or ileocolonic Crohn's disease needing resection. This record comes from a study of T cell repertoires in ileal Crohn's disease. Repertoires were generated with immunoSEQ multiplex PCR, while TCRdb's copy carries only in-frame clones and drops some. The profile shows 11,000 to 15,000 clones, about 84% of them singletons. CDR3 length: 14 amino acids. Between the trimmed V and J ends, which lost 6 bases and 7 bases, there was a span of 18 bases. Germline V gene lookup returns CDR1 KGHSH and CDR2 LQKENI.

This clonotype originated in an adult with Crohn's disease. This chain uses TRBV18 with TRBJ1-2; TRBD1 might be the D (5 bases). The sequencing input was ileal tissue. For the CDR3, the DNA is TGTGCCAGCTCTCTCCGGACATTAATAAGTGGCTACACCTTC. Protein sequence: CASSLRTLISGYTF.